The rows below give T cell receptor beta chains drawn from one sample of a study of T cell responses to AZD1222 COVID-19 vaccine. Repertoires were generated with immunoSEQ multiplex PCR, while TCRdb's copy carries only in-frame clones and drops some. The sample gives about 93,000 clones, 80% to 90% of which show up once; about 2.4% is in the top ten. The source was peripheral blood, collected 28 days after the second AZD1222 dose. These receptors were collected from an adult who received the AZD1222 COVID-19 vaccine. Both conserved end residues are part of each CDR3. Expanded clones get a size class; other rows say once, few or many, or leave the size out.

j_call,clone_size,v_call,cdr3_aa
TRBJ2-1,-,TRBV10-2,CASSDLGTSGANEQFF
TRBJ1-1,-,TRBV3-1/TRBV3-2,CASSQDWRSFKGSENTEAFF
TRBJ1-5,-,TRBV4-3,CASSQDGQQHQPQHF
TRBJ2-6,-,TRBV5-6,CASSVPGRSFSGANVLTF
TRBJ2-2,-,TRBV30,CAWSITSENTGELFF
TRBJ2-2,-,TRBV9,CASSVSTTGELFF
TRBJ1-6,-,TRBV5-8,CASSFLLGGVYNSPLHF
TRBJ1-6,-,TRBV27,CASSLNRVYNSPLHF
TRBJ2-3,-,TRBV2,CASSERTGLADTQYF
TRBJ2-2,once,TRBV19,CASSLYPGQNTGELFF
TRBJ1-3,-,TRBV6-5,CASSYKPSGNTIYF
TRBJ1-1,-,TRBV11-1,CASNRLGFGTEAFF
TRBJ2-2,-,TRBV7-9,CASSLGLAGEGTGELFF
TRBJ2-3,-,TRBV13,CASSPRTSGITDTQYF
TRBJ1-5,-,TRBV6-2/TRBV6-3,CASSIPGQGYQPQHF
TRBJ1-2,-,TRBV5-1,CASSPDPDYGYTF
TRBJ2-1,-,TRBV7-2,CASSLGQAGNEQFF
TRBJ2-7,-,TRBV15,CATSGELAGGPEQYF
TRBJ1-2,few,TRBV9,CASSVDADYGYTF
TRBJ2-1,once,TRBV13,CASSLFGDRSSYNEQFF
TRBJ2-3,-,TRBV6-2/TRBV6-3,CASSYTFRTSGGLDTQYF
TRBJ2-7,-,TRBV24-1,CATSDAKGLAGPCEQYF
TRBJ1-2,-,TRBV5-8,CASSLNGYTF
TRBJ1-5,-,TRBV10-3,CAISLSGPNQPQHF
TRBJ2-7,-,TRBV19,CASSARTGGVEQYF
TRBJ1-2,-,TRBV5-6,CASSYGQNYGYTF
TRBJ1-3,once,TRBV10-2,CASKENQAMDTIYF
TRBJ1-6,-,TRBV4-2,CASSQGAGEEGSPLHF
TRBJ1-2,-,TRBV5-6,CASSWAGGRGYTF
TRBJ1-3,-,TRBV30,CAWSLSHSGNTIYF
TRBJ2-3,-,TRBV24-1,CATSGGRETDTQYF
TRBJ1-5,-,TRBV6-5,CASSRSGSNQPQHF
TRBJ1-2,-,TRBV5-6,CASSWGDYGYTF
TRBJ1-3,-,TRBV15,CATSRGDRSSGNTIYF
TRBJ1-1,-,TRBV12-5,CASRPQGVGTEAFF
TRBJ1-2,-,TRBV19,CASSIGRRGIRTF